Sequencing of this TCR beta chain was carried out in a study of OX40 agonist ivuxolimab in advanced cancers. This clone was observed once. Sequencing was performed with immunoSEQ multiplex PCR; in TCRdb, only in-frame clones are kept and a portion is missing. This sample yields about 60,000 clones, of which about nine tenths are seen a single time; roughly 3% belongs to the top ten. V was clipped by 3 bases and J by 8 bases, with 11 bases between them. The CDR3 consists of 14 residues. Germline CDR1 and CDR2: SGHTA and FQGNSA. The sample consisted of CD4+ or CD8+ T cells sorted from blood, taken in a trial of the OX40 agonist ivuxolimab. The receptor was derived from an adult with an advanced solid tumor such as melanoma, head and neck, liver or kidney cancer. The rearrangement links TRBV7-2 to TRBJ1-6; D gene ambiguous. In DNA, the CDR3 is TGTGCCAGCAGCTTTCAGTCTATGGATTCACCCCTCCACTTT. Its protein product is CASSFQSMDSPLHF.